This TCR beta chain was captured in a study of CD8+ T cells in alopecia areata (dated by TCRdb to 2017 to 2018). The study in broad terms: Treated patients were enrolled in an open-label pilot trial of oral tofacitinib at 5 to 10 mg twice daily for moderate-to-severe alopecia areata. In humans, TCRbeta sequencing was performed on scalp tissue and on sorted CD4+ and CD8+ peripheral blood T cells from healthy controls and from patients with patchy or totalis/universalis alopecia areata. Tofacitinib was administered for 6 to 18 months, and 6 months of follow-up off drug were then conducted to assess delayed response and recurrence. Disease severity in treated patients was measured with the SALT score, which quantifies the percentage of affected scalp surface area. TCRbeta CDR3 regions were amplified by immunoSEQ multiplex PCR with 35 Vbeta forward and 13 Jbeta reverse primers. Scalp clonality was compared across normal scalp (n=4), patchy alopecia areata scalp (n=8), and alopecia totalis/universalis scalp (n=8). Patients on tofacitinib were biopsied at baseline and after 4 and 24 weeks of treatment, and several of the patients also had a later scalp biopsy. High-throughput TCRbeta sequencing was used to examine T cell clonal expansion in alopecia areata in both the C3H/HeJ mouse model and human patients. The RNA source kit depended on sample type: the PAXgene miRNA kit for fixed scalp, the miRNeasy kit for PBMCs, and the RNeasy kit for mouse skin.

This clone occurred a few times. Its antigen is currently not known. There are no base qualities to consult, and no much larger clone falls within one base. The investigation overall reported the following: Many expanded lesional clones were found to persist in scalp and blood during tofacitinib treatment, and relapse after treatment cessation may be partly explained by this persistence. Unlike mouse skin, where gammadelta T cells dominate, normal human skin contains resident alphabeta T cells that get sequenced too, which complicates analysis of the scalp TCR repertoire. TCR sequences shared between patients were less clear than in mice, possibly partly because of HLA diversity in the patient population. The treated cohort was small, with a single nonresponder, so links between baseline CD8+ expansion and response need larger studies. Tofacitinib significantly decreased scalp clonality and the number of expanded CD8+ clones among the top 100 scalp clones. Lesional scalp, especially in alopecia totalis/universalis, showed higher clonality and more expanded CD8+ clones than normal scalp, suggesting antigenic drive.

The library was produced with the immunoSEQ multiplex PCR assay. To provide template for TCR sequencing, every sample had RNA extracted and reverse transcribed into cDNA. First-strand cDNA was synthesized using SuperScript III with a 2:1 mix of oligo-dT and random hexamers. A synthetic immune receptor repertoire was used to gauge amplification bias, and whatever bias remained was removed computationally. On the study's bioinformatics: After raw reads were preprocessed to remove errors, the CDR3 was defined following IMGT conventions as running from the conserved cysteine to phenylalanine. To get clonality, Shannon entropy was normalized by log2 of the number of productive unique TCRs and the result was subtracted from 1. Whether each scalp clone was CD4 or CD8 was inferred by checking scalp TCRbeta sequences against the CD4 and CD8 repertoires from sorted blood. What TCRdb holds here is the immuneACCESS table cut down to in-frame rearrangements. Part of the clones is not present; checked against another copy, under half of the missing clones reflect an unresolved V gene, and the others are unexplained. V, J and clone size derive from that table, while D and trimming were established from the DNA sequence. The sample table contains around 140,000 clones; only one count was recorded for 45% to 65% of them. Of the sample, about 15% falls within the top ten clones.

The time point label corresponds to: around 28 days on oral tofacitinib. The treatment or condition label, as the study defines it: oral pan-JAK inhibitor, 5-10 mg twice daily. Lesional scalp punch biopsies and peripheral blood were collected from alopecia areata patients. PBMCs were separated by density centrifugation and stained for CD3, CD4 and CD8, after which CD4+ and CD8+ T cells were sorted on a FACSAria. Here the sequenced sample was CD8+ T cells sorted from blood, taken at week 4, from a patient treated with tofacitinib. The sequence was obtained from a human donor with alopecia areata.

The CDR3 protein sequence reads: CAWKFNSGTEAFF. The DNA sequence is as follows: TGTGCCTGGAAATTTAATTCAGGCACTGAAGCTTTCTTT. Recombination connected TRBV30 to TRBJ1-1, with the D segment identity uncertain. Via the germline V gene (reference sequence), CDR1 is GTSNPN and CDR2 SVGIG. The CDR3 covers 13 residues, taking in both the cysteine and the phenylalanine. The kept DNA is CDR3 alone, 39 bases in frame from the first base. Trimming at the junction amounts to 4 bases on V and 4 bases on J, and the germline ends lie 13 bases apart. The reference TRBV30 and TRBJ1-1 proteins fill in what lies around the CDR3, so the full variable domain reads SQTIHQWPATLVQPVGSPLSLECTVEGTSNPNLYWYRQAAGRGLQLLFYSVGIGQISSEVPQNLSASRPQDRQFILSSKKLLLSDSGFYLCAWKFNSGTEAFFGQGTRLTVV.